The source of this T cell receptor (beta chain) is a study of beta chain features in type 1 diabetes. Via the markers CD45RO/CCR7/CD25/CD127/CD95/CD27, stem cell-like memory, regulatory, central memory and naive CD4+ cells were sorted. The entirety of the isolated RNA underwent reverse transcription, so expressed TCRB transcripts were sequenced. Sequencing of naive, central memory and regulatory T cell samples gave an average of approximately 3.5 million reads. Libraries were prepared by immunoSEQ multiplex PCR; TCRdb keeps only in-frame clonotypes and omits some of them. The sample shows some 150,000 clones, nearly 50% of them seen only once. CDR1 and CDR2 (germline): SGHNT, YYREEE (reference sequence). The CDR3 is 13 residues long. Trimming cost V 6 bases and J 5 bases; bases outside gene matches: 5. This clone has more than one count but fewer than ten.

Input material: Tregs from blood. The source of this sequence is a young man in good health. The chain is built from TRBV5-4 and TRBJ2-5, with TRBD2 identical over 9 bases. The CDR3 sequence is CASTLAGVETQYF. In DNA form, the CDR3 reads TGTGCCAGCACATTAGCGGGAGTGGAGACCCAGTACTTC. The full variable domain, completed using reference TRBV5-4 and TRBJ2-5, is ETGVTQSPTHLIKTRGQQVTLRCSSQSGHNTVSWYQQALGQGPQFIFQYYREEENGRGNFPPRFSGLQFPNYSSELNVNALELDDSALYLCASTLAGVETQYFGPGTRLLVL.